This T cell receptor beta chain originates from a study of T cell repertoires in cytomegalovirus infection. In the study overall: Indications came from public TCR beta signatures; they pointed to CMV infection and to a matching HLA type.

From germline, CDR1 is LGHNA and CDR2 YSLEER. This CDR3 is 15 amino acids long. Germline trimming cut 0 bases from V and 2 bases from J; bases unmatched to any gene: 3. With regard to this clonotype: Antigen: not known.

Study-level results: CMV-specific TCR beta clonotypes restricted by HLA-C were the ones dominating the ex vivo response. Cumulative frequency of public TCR beta families picked out carriers of CMV plus the relevant HLA.

One entry per CDR3 protein results from TCRdb running MiXCR on the reads. The sample comprises just under 550,000 distinct CDR3 sequences, approximately 26% of which are singletons, and roughly an eighth rests with the top ten. Sequenced sample: PBMCs. The V call is TRBV4-3, the J call TRBJ1-2; TRBD1 aligns across 7 bases. The receptor comes from a human donor in good health (CMV status not recorded). Some clones in this sample may be carry-over from other donors' samples. The CDR3 DNA sequence: TGCGCCAGCAGCCAAGAGCCGACAGGGAACTATGGCTACACCTTC. Amino acids: CASSQEPTGNYGYTF.